The 14 T cell receptor beta chains listed next were all sequenced from one sample in a study of T-cell memory formation after mild COVID-19. TCRdb re-called the 5' RACE reads with MiXCR, one entry per CDR3 protein. The sample has 380,000 or so distinct CDR3 sequences; approximately 15% are singletons. Sequenced sample: PBMCs or a T cell subset sorted from them (not recorded which). The receptor source for this set is a man between 18 and 29 years old who had mild COVID-19 (a few samples of this study predate the infection). Cell type and time point are not known.

Ten or more counts support this clonotype. This rearrangement joins TRBV6-8 to TRBJ2-1; 12 positions agree with TRBD2. The CDR3 has 14 residues. Trimming cost V 6 bases and J 6 bases; bases outside gene matches: 3. The germline V gene encodes CDR1 MNHGY and CDR2 SAAAGT. The CDR3 sequence: CASRTSGGSNEQFF. In nucleotides, the CDR3 is TGTGCCAGCAGGACTAGCGGGGGATCCAATGAGCAGTTCTTC.

This clonotype was found a few times. The V call is TRBV7-2, the J call TRBJ2-1, with a tentative D call TRBD2 (6 bases). V was trimmed by 1 base and J by 1 base, leaving 11 bases between them. The CDR3 runs 16 residues. Per germline, CDR1 SGHTA and CDR2 FQGNSA. The CDR3 is CASSLGGVGSYNEQFF. DNA of the CDR3: TGTGCCAGCAGCTTAGGGGGGGTAGGATCCTACAATGAGCAGTTCTTC.

This clonotype was counted at least ten times. CDR3 nucleotides: TGTGCCAGCAGCTTTGGCCAGTACACAGATACGCAGTATTTT. It yields the protein CASSFGQYTDTQYF. The chain carries TRBV7-9 and TRBJ2-3; D is unresolved. Trimming removed 3 bases at V and 2 bases at J, with 9 bases between. The CDR3 sequence is 14 residues long. The germline V gene encodes CDR1 SEHNR and CDR2 FQNEAQ (reference sequence).

V and J are TRBV4-2 and TRBJ2-5; the D call may be TRBD1 or TRBD2 (6 bases each). Germline V gives CDR1 LGHNA, CDR2 YNFKEQ. The ends were cut back, 0 bases at V and 5 bases at J, with 13 bases in the middle. There are 15 residues in the CDR3. The CDR3 bases are TGTGCCAGCAGCCAAGATTTCGGGGGCGGGGAGACCCAGTACTTC. This encodes CASSQDFGGGETQYF.

V usage is TRBV6-5 and J usage is TRBJ1-2; D is possibly TRBD1 (5 bases). Looked up from germline, CDR1 is MNHEY and CDR2 is SVGAGI. Between the trimmed V and J ends, which lost 6 bases and 4 bases, there was a span of 15 bases. The CDR3 covers 14 residues. The DNA for the CDR3 is TGTGCCAGCAGGACTCCACAGGTCCCCTATGGCTACACCTTC. Translating it yields CASRTPQVPYGYTF.

The V and J genes are TRBV5-1 and TRBJ1-6, with TRBD1 matching over 8 bases. The J segment lost 10 bases and the V segment lost 7 bases, leaving 13 bases of the junction unmatched. CDR3 size: 15 residues. Germline V lookup: CDR1 SGHRS, CDR2 YFSETQ. This CDR3 is CASRSTGEEGSPLHF. The CDR3 nucleotides read TGCGCCAGCCGCTCGACAGGGGAAGAGGGATCACCCCTCCACTTT. The variable domain in full, completed from reference TRBV5-1 and TRBJ1-6, reads KAGVTQTPRYLIKTRGQQVTLSCSPISGHRSVSWYQQTPGQGLQFLFEYFSETQRNKGNFPGRFSGRQFSNSRSEMNVSTLELGDSALYLCASRSTGEEGSPLHFGNGTRLTVT.

This clonotype appeared many times. The chain recombines TRBV10-3 with TRBJ1-5; D is undetermined. The CDR3 covers 14 residues. Trimming removed 0 bases at V and 11 bases at J, with 14 bases between. Germline V CDR1 and CDR2: ENHRY, SYGVKD. The CDR3 loop is CAISESTATKAQHF. The CDR3 coding sequence is TGTGCCATCAGTGAGTCTACGGCGACCAAGGCCCAGCATTTT.

The chain combines TRBV3-1 with TRBJ1-5; D gene unclear. V lost 0 bases, J lost 9 bases, and 15 bases lay in between. The CDR3 spans 15 residues. Germline V CDR1 and CDR2: LGHDT, YNNKEL (reference sequence). CDR3 amino acids: CASSQDGGEIGPQHF. CDR3 bases: TGTGCCAGCAGCCAAGACGGCGGGGAAATTGGGCCCCAGCATTTT.

The V and J genes are TRBV7-2 and TRBJ1-4; D gene uncertain. This CDR3 is 18 amino acids long. In germline, CDR1 is SGHTA, CDR2 FQGNSA. V was trimmed by 2 bases and J by 0 bases, leaving 16 bases between them. The CDR3 reads CASSLRHARAATNEKLFF. For the CDR3, the DNA is TGTGCCAGCAGCTTAAGGCATGCTAGGGCTGCAACTAATGAAAAACTGTTTTTT.

This clonotype appeared a few times. J is TRBJ2-4 and V is TRBV6-5; unclear D gene. This CDR3 comprises 15 residues. CDR1 MNHEY and CDR2 SVGAGI come from the germline V gene. V was trimmed by 5 bases and J by 4 bases, leaving 15 bases between them. In DNA form, the CDR3 reads TGTGCCAGCAGTCCCCGGGCCACCGGGAAAAACATTCAGTACTTC. Amino acids: CASSPRATGKNIQYF.

This clonotype showed up many times. CDR3 region: CASSLARLTDTQYF. Written as DNA, the CDR3 is TGTGCCAGCAGTCTGGCCCGGCTCACAGATACGCAGTATTTT. The chain uses TRBV5-5 and TRBJ2-3; D unclear. Per the germline V gene, CDR1 is SGHKS and CDR2 is YYEKEE (reference sequence). The CDR3 sequence is 14 residues long. Trimming stripped 5 bases from V and 2 bases from J, with 12 bases between.

This clonotype was picked up many times. This sequence joins TRBV6-2 or TRBV6-3 and TRBJ2-7, with D perhaps matching TRBD2 (5 bases). The ends were cut back, 0 bases at V and 7 bases at J, with 10 bases in the middle. CDR3 length equals 13 residues. Germline V gene sequence: CDR1 MNHEY, CDR2 SVGEGT. The CDR3 sequence is CASSYSGNREQYV. CDR3 nucleotides: TGTGCCAGCAGTTACTCCGGGAATAGGGAGCAGTACGTC.

This clonotype was counted many times. The chain combines TRBV7-9 with TRBJ2-1, with a possible D match to TRBD1 (5 bases). Germline CDR1 reads SEHNR; CDR2 reads FQNEAQ (reference sequence). The CDR3 is 15 amino acids. V was pared by 0 bases and J by 6 bases, with 12 bases between. CDR3 region: CASSLARQGFNEQFF. In DNA, the CDR3 is TGTGCCAGCAGCTTAGCGCGGCAGGGTTTCAATGAGCAGTTCTTC.

This rearrangement joins TRBV3-1 to TRBJ1-1, with TRBD1 identical over 7 bases. Germline V CDR1 and CDR2: LGHDT, YNNKEL (reference sequence). Losses at the gene ends were 1 base for V and 7 bases for J; bases not matched to a gene: 3. The CDR3 has 13 residues. The CDR3 reads CASSQVQGGEAFF. The CDR3 DNA sequence: TGTGCCAGCAGCCAAGTTCAGGGGGGTGAAGCTTTCTTT.